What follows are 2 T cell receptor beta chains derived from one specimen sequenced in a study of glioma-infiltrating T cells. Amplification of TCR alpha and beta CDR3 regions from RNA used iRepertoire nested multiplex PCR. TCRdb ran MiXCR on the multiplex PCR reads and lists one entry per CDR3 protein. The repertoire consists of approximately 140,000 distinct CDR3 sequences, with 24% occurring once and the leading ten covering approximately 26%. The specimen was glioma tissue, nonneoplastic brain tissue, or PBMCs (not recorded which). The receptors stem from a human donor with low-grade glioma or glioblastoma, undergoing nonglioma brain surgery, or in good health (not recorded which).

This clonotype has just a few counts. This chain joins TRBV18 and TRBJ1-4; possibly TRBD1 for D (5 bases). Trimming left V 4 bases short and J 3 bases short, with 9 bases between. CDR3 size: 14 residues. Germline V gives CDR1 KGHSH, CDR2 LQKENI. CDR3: CASSLGTSNEKLFF. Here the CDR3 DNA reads TGTGCCAGCTCACTGGGGACGTCTAATGAAAAACTGTTTTTT.

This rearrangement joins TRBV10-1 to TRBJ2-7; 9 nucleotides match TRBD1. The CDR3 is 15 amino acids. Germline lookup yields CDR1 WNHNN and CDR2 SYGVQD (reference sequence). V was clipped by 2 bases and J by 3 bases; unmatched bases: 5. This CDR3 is CASSETGGFFYEQYV. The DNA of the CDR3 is TGCGCCAGCAGTGAGACAGGGGGCTTTTTCTACGAGCAGTACGTC.